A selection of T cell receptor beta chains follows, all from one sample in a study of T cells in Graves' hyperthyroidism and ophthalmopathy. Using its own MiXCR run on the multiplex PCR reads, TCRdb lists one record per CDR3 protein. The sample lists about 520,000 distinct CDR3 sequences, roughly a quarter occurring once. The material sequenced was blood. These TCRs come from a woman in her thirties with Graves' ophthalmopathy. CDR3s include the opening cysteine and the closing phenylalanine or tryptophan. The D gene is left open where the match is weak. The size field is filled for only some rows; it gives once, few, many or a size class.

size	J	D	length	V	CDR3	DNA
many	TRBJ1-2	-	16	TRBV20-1	CSALQPEQDTIYGYTF	TGCAGTGCTCTCCAGCCGGAACAGGACACCATCTATGGCTACACCTTC
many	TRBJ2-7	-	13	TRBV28	CASSGQSPYEQYF	TGTGCCAGCAGCGGACAGTCTCCCTACGAGCAGTACTTC
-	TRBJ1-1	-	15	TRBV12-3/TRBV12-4	CASSFEAGRYGEAFF	TGTGCCAGCAGTTTTGAGGCCGGCAGATATGGTGAAGCTTTCTTT
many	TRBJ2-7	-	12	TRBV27	CATRGGAYEQYF	TGTGCCACCAGGGGGGGGGCCTACGAGCAGTACTTC
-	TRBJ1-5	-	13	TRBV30	CAWSVRSGQPQHF	TGTGCCTGGAGTGTACGTAGCGGTCAGCCCCAGCATTTT
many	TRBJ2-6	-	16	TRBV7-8	CASSVHRVAGANVLTF	TGTGCCAGCAGCGTTCACAGGGTTGCTGGGGCCAACGTCCTGACTTTC
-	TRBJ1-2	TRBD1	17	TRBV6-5	CASSYSTGGATGYGYTF	TGTGCCAGCAGTTACTCGACAGGGGGCGCGACGGGCTATGGCTACACCTTC
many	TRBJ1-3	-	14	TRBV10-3	CAIARTDSGNTIYF	TGTGCCATCGCGAGGACAGACTCTGGAAACACCATATATTTT
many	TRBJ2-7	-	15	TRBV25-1	CASSESGGVAYEQYF	TGTGCCAGCAGTGAATCAGGCGGGGTAGCCTACGAGCAGTACTTC
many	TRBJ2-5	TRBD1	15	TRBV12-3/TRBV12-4	CASSEKNRGAETQYF	TGTGCCAGCAGTGAAAAGAACAGGGGCGCAGAGACCCAGTACTTC
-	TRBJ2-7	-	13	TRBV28	CASSGRRIDEQYF	TGTGCCAGCAGCGGCCGGAGGATTGACGAGCAGTACTTC
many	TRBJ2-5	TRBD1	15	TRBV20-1	CSARGGQALQETQYF	TGCAGTGCTAGAGGAGGACAGGCTCTCCAAGAGACCCAGTACTTC
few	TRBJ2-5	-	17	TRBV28	CASSPAPGRRQRETQYF	TGTGCCAGCAGCCCCGCACCGGGACGGCGGCAGAGGGAGACCCAGTACTTC
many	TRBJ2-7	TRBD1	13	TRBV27	CASSSTGEYEQYF	TGTGCCAGCAGCTCGACAGGGGAGTACGAGCAGTACTTC
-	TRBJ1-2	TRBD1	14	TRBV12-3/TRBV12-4	CASSLRQGLRGYTF	TGTGCCAGCAGTCTCCGACAGGGTTTAAGGGGCTACACCTTC
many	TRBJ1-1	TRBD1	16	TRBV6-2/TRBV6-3	CASSLVQGARYTEAFF	TGTGCCAGCAGTTTGGTCCAGGGGGCTAGATACACTGAAGCTTTCTTT
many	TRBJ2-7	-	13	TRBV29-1	CSVGSPYSYEQYF	TGCAGCGTTGGATCGCCGTACTCCTACGAGCAGTACTTC
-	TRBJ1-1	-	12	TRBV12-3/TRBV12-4	CASSSHMTEAFF	TGTGCCAGCAGTTCCCACATGACTGAAGCTTTCTTT
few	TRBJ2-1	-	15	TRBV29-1	CSPMRNRGGVNEQFF	TGCAGCCCCATGAGGAACAGGGGGGGGGTCAATGAGCAGTTCTTC
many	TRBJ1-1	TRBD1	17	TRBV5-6	CASSSWPGQGLNTEAFF	TGTGCCAGCAGCTCCTGGCCGGGACAGGGGTTGAACACTGAAGCTTTCTTT
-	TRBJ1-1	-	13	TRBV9	CASTGAGNTEAFF	TGTGCCAGCACGGGGGCGGGGAATACTGAAGCTTTCTTT
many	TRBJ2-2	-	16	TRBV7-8	CASSLGVSPNTGELFF	TGTGCCAGCAGCTTGGGGGTTTCACCAAACACCGGGGAGCTGTTTTTT
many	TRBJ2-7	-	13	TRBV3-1	CASSPTTTYEQYF	TGTGCCAGCAGCCCCACTACCACCTACGAGCAGTACTTC
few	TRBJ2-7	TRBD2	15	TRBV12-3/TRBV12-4	CASSFFDGGAREQYF	TGTGCCAGCAGTTTTTTTGACGGGGGGGCGAGGGAGCAGTACTTC
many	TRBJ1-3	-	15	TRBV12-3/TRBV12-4	CASSLMGFGGNTIYF	TGTGCCAGCAGTTTAATGGGCTTCGGTGGAAACACCATATATTTT
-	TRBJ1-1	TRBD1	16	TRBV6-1	CASLSGQGAMNTEAFF	TGTGCCAGCCTTTCCGGACAGGGGGCCATGAACACTGAAGCTTTCTTT
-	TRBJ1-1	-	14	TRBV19	CASSNGQKNTEAFF	TGTGCCAGTAGTAACGGACAGAAGAACACTGAAGCTTTCTTT
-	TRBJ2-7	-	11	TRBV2	CASRTDYEQYF	TGTGCCAGCAGGACAGATTACGAGCAGTACTTC
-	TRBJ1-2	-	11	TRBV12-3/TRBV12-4	CASRSRVGYTF	TGTGCCAGCAGGTCGAGGGTTGGCTACACCTTC
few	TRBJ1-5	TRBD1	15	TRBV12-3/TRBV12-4	CASSPGQGADQPQHF	TGTGCCAGCAGTCCGGGACAGGGGGCCGATCAGCCCCAGCATTTT
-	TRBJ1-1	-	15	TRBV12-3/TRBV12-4	CASTRSGTQNTEAFF	TGTGCCAGCACCCGCTCGGGGACCCAGAACACTGAAGCTTTCTTT